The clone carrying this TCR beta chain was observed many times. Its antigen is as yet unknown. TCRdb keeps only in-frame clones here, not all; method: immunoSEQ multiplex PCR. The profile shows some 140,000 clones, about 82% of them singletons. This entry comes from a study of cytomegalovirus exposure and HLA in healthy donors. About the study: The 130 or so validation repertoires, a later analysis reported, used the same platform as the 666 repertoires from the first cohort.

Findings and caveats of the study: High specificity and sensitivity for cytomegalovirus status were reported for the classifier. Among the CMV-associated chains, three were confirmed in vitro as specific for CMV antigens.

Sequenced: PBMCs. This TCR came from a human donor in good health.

The CDR3 nucleotides read TGTGCCAGCAGTCCCGTAGCGGGAGTCGTCACAGATACGCAGTATTTT. This gives the protein CASSPVAGVVTDTQYF. J is TRBJ2-3 and V is TRBV6-6, with 9 bases lining up with TRBD2. Trimming at V came to 5 bases and at J to 2 bases, leaving 8 bases not matched to a gene. The CDR3 has 16 residues. Germline assignment: CDR1 MNHNY and CDR2 SVGAGI (reference sequence).